The 30 T cell receptor beta chains below all came from one sample that was sequenced in a study of a mutant IDH1 vaccine in newly diagnosed glioma listed by TCRdb under 2021. According to the study, the label for this sample's time point signals: week 5, during vaccination. Each vaccine dose was 300 ug of a 20-mer mutant IDH1 peptide in Montanide, given subcutaneously with topical imiquimod. Receptor amplification or capture employed the immunoSEQ multiplex PCR assay. As stored in TCRdb, this immuneACCESS dataset retains in-frame rearrangements with V and J assigned. A fraction of the clones does not appear; measured against another copy, unresolved V genes explain less than half of the discrepancy, and the remainder lacks a known reason. The sample contains tens of thousands of clones, 80% to 90% of them found a single time. 1.7% of the sample comes from the top ten. These receptors have no known antigen.

The sample in question was PBMCs, obtained from a glioma patient whose treatment included an IDH1 peptide vaccine. All receptors derive from a man aged 35 to 55 with glioma.

The chain has TRBV4-1 and TRBJ2-2; D not resolved. Germline assignment: CDR1 MGHRA and CDR2 YSYEKL. The CDR3 sequence is 15 residues long. Trimming pared 0 bases from V and 4 bases from J, leaving 9 bases between. As DNA, the CDR3 is TGCGCCAGCAGCCAAGATCGCGCCCTCACCGGGGAGCTGTTTTTT. This sequence encodes CASSQDRALTGELFF.

This chain connects TRBV19 to TRBJ1-4; a possible D gene is TRBD1 (6 bases). Germline V gene lookup returns CDR1 LNHDA and CDR2 SQIVND (reference sequence). Trimming took 6 bases from V and 8 from J, leaving 10 bases between them. The CDR3 consists of 12 residues. CDR3 nucleotide sequence: TGTGCCAGTAGGACGGGGGGCGAAAAACTGTTTTTT. Translating gives CASRTGGEKLFF.

The gene calls are TRBV18 and TRBJ2-7; 14 bases map to TRBD2. Looked up from germline, CDR1 is KGHSH and CDR2 is LQKENI. This CDR3 contains 15 residues. The J segment lost 6 bases and the V segment lost 5 bases, leaving 6 bases of the junction unmatched. Written as DNA, the CDR3 is TGTGCCAGCTCATCGACTAGCGGGAGGGCCGGCGAGCAGTACTTC. Its protein is CASSSTSGRAGEQYF.

The rearrangement links TRBV11-2 to TRBJ2-7; 10 bases are a match to TRBD2. J lost 4 bases, V lost 0 bases, and 6 bases had no gene match. Germline V CDR1 and CDR2: SGHAT, FQNNGV. The CDR3 consists of 16 residues. CDR3 in amino acids: CASSLDMASGSYEQYF. DNA of the CDR3: TGTGCCAGCAGCTTAGACATGGCTAGCGGGAGTTACGAGCAGTACTTC.

This sequence joins TRBV6-1 and TRBJ1-2, with 7 bases lining up with TRBD1. J gave up 0 bases and V 7 bases, and 8 bases lay outside the gene matches. Looked up from germline, CDR1 is MNHNS and CDR2 is SASEGT. CDR3 length equals 15 residues. CDR3 in amino acids: CASTGVDRANYGYTF. CDR3 bases: TGTGCCAGCACCGGGGTAGACAGGGCTAACTATGGCTACACCTTC.

This clone was recorded only once. The CDR3 DNA follows: TGTGCGATCGGGAGTGTGGCAGATACGCAGTATTTT. Its translation: CAIGSVADTQYF. V is TRBV7-7 and J is TRBJ2-3; D perhaps matches TRBD2 (6 bases). CDR1 and CDR2 (germline): SSHAT, FNYEAQ (reference sequence). The CDR3 contains 12 residues.

This sequence joins TRBV5-1 and TRBJ2-7, with no clear D. From germline, CDR1 is SGHRS and CDR2 YFSETQ. The CDR3 contains 15 residues. The germline V and J ends were trimmed by 0 bases and 5 bases, with 15 bases remaining between them. CDR3 loop: CASSLAYQVNNEQYF. CDR3 bases: TGCGCCAGCAGCTTGGCTTATCAGGTTAACAACGAGCAGTACTTC.

The CDR3, as DNA: TGCGCCAGCAGCTGGGGGTCCTACACCGGGGAGCTGTTTTTT. Its protein is CASSWGSYTGELFF. The chain joins TRBV5-1 to TRBJ2-2, with D perhaps matching TRBD1 or TRBD2 (5 bases each). This CDR3 has 14 residues. CDR1 SGHRS and CDR2 YFSETQ come from the germline V gene. Trimming stripped 3 bases from V and 3 bases from J, with 9 bases between.

V usage is TRBV28 and J usage is TRBJ1-5; D is undetermined. The CDR3 is made up of 14 amino acids. Trimming left V 3 bases short and J 7 bases short, with 13 bases between. The V gene's germline CDR1 is MDHEN and CDR2 SYDVKM. DNA for the CDR3: TGTGCCAGCAGTTTCCTGGTAGCGGGGCAGCCCCAGCATTTT. Residues: CASSFLVAGQPQHF.

This clone was counted a single time. This chain joins TRBV27 and TRBJ1-1; possibly TRBD1 for D (5 bases). The germline V and J ends were trimmed by 4 bases and 2 bases, with 8 bases remaining between them. This CDR3 comprises 13 residues. CDR1 is MNHEY and CDR2 is SMNVEV in the germline V gene (reference sequence). This chain's CDR3 is CASSSQGNTEAFF. The DNA for the CDR3 is TGTGCCAGCAGTTCGCAGGGTAACACTGAAGCTTTCTTT.

This clone was seen a few times. Here the CDR3 DNA reads TGTGCCAGCAGCGTAGACCTCGGACTAGCGGGAGATGAGCAGTTCTTC. The encoded protein is CASSVDLGLAGDEQFF. V usage is TRBV9 and J usage is TRBJ2-1; 13 bases agree with TRBD2. The CDR3 is made up of 16 amino acids. With V trimmed by 0 bases and J by 8 bases, 5 bases remained unmatched. Germline assignment: CDR1 SGDLS and CDR2 YYNGEE.

The chain is built from TRBV19 and TRBJ2-7, with TRBD2 matching 14 bases. The CDR3 sequence is 15 residues long. V shed 7 bases, J shed 6 bases, and the junction held 8 bases outside the gene matches. Germline V gene sequence: CDR1 LNHDA, CDR2 SQIVND (reference sequence). CDR3 in DNA: TGTGCCAGTACCAGAACGGGACTAGCGGGAGTCGAGCAGTACTTC. It yields the protein CASTRTGLAGVEQYF.

This chain joins TRBV9 and TRBJ2-1; possibly TRBD2 for D (6 bases). This CDR3 has 15 residues. The germline CDR1 and CDR2 sequences are SGDLS and YYNGEE. V lost 4 bases to trimming and J lost 9 bases, with 20 bases between them. In nucleotides, the CDR3 is TGTGCCAGCAGCCCCCGCGGAACCGGGAGTGGTGAGCAGTTCTTC. This gives the protein CASSPRGTGSGEQFF.

The genes are TRBV19 and TRBJ2-1; a possible D gene is TRBD1 (5 bases). CDR3 length equals 14 residues. V lost 5 bases and J lost 6, with 14 bases in between. Germline V lookup: CDR1 LNHDA, CDR2 SQIVND (reference sequence). The CDR3 is CASSALQGPNEQFF. Here the CDR3 DNA reads TGTGCCAGTAGTGCTCTCCAGGGTCCCAATGAGCAGTTCTTC.

The chain carries TRBV5-1 and TRBJ2-5; 11 bases line up with TRBD2. V dropped 1 base and J dropped 5; count of bases not matched to a gene: 7. Looked up from germline, CDR1 is SGHRS and CDR2 is YFSETQ. CDR3 length: 16 amino acids. CDR3 DNA sequence: TGCGCCAGCAGCTTGTTTCGGGTAGCGGGAGGGGAGACCCAGTACTTC. It yields the protein CASSLFRVAGGETQYF.

The chain employs TRBV27 and TRBJ2-7; D may match TRBD1 or TRBD2 (5 bases each). Germline assignment: CDR1 MNHEY and CDR2 SMNVEV (reference sequence). The length of the CDR3 is 14 residues. V shed 4 bases and J shed 0 bases, with 10 bases lying between them. The chain's CDR3 is CASSWGPVSYEQYF. For the CDR3, the DNA is TGTGCCAGCAGTTGGGGACCGGTCTCCTACGAGCAGTACTTC.

The chain is built from TRBV19 and TRBJ2-7, with 12 bases that match TRBD2. Germline CDR1 reads LNHDA; CDR2 reads SQIVND (reference sequence). Unmatched junction bases numbered 7, after V lost 5 bases and J lost 5 bases. The CDR3 is 15 amino acids. This CDR3 is CASSVLAGGQNEQYF. The DNA of the CDR3 is TGTGCCAGTAGTGTTCTAGCGGGAGGGCAGAACGAGCAGTACTTC.

V usage is TRBV7-9 and J usage is TRBJ1-1, with TRBD1 matching 8 bases. The CDR3 sequence is 17 residues long. The germline CDR1 and CDR2 sequences are SEHNR and FQNEAQ (reference sequence). The trim removed 3 bases at V and 1 base at J, leaving 10 bases unmatched. The chain's CDR3 is CASSFLTGEMGNTEAFF. In DNA, the CDR3 is TGTGCCAGCAGCTTCCTGACAGGGGAGATGGGGAACACTGAAGCTTTCTTT.

This clone showed up just a few times. The CDR3 loop is CASSSDRVPGNEQFF. The CDR3 DNA sequence: TGTGCCAGCAGCTCTGACAGGGTACCCGGCAATGAGCAGTTCTTC. The rearrangement joins TRBV7-9 to TRBJ2-1; 7 nucleotides align to TRBD1. The V and J ends lost 4 bases and 6 bases, in that order; junction bases with no gene match: 9. Germline lookup yields CDR1 SEHNR and CDR2 FQNEAQ (reference sequence). The CDR3 is 15 amino acids.

The J gene is TRBJ2-7, the V gene TRBV6-5; D ambiguous. Deletions cut 0 bases from V and 0 bases from J, with 6 bases between. CDR1 is MNHEY and CDR2 is SVGAGI in the germline V gene. The CDR3 is 14 residues long. The DNA of the CDR3 is TGTGCCAGCAGTTACTCAACGGCCTCCTACGAGCAGTACTTC. Encoded protein: CASSYSTASYEQYF.

The V call is TRBV6-5, the J call TRBJ1-1; D remains unclear. V gave up 3 bases and J gave up 7 bases, with 21 bases separating them. The CDR3 loop spans 16 amino acids. Germline V gene data show CDR1 as MNHEY and CDR2 as SVGAGI. The CDR3 nucleotides read TGTGCCAGCAGTTATACGACCAGTTTCTCGGGTGTTGAAGCTTTCTTT. Protein sequence: CASSYTTSFSGVEAFF.

This chain links TRBV25-1 with TRBJ2-1; D gene ambiguous. Trimming left V 8 bases short and J 13 bases short, with 21 bases between. This CDR3 is built from 13 residues. In germline, CDR1 is MGHDK, CDR2 SYGVNS. CDR3 residues: CASASRLPNGQFF. DNA of the CDR3: TGTGCCAGCGCCTCGAGACTCCCGAACGGCCAGTTCTTC. The whole variable domain, remainder taken from reference TRBV25-1 and TRBJ2-1, is EADIYQTPRYLVIGTGKKITLECSQTMGHDKMYWYQQDPGMELHLIHYSYGVNSTEKGDLSSESTVSRIRTEHFPLTLESARPSHTSQYLCASASRLPNGQFFGPGTRLTVL.

The chain joins TRBV5-6 to TRBJ1-2; D uncertain. The CDR3 is 13 residues long. The germline V gene has CDR1 SGHDT and CDR2 YYEEEE. The V and J ends lost 2 bases and 4 bases respectively, with 9 bases between them. CDR3 bases: TGTGCCAGCAGCTTTGTCGCGGGCTATGGCTACACCTTC. Protein sequence: CASSFVAGYGYTF.

This chain links TRBV5-6 with TRBJ2-3; D is ambiguous. This CDR3 has 12 residues. Germline V gives CDR1 SGHDT, CDR2 YYEEEE. Trimming shortened V by 0 bases and J by 8 bases, and 7 bases separated the two germline ends. CDR3 amino acids: CASSLEATTQYF. In nucleotides, the CDR3 is TGTGCCAGCAGCTTGGAAGCGACTACGCAGTATTTT.

About this clone itself: A read error may account for a junction end that differs from germline. The J gene is TRBJ2-7, the V gene TRBV6-6; 9 nucleotides align to TRBD2. CDR1 is MNHNY, CDR2 SVGAGI, per germline (reference sequence). There are 16 residues in the CDR3. The CDR3 nucleotides are TGTGCCAGCGGTTACAGGGCGGGAGGGAGCTCCTACGAGCAGTACTTC. This sequence encodes CASGYRAGGSSYEQYF.

V and J are TRBV7-8 and TRBJ1-5, with unresolved D. From germline, CDR1 is SGHVS and CDR2 FQNEAQ. The CDR3 sequence is 16 residues long. Trimming left V 1 base short and J 1 base short, with 11 bases between. The CDR3 sequence: CASSLVRVVSNQPQHF. The CDR3 bases are TGTGCCAGCAGCTTAGTTCGAGTCGTAAGCAATCAGCCCCAGCATTTT.

The rearrangement uses TRBV7-6 and TRBJ1-1, with TRBD1 matching over 7 bases. CDR3 size: 13 residues. The V segment lost 5 bases and the J segment 4 bases; nucleotides outside the gene matches: 4. Germline assignment: CDR1 SGHVS and CDR2 FNYEAQ. The CDR3 sequence: CASSPGGFTEAFF. CDR3 sequence (DNA): TGTGCCAGCAGCCCAGGGGGGTTCACTGAAGCTTTCTTT.

The chain is built from TRBV7-8 and TRBJ2-3; TRBD2 aligns across 7 bases. Germline CDR1 is SGHVS and CDR2 is FQNEAQ. After removal of 5 bases from V and 6 bases from J, the junction contained 14 bases not matched to a gene. The length of the CDR3 is 16 residues. This chain's CDR3 is CASSPQTSRPMDTQYF. The DNA of the CDR3 is TGTGCCAGCAGCCCCCAGACTAGCCGGCCCATGGATACGCAGTATTTT.

The rearrangement uses TRBV5-4 and TRBJ2-7; D is possibly TRBD2 (6 bases). Germline V gene lookup returns CDR1 SGHNT and CDR2 YYREEE (reference sequence). Trimming pared 3 bases from V and 2 bases from J, leaving 18 bases between. This CDR3 is built from 16 residues. The CDR3 sequence: CASSSYGGRMTYEQYF. Here the CDR3 DNA reads TGTGCCAGCAGCTCCTATGGGGGGAGGATGACCTACGAGCAGTACTTC.

The chain recombines TRBV4-3 with TRBJ1-1, with 11 nucleotides matching TRBD1. Unmatched junction bases numbered 8, after V lost 0 bases and J lost 5 bases. The CDR3 spans 17 residues. CDR1 and CDR2 from the germline V gene are LGHNA and YSLEER. CDR3 region: CASSQDLGTGGLTEAFF. DNA of the CDR3: TGCGCCAGCAGCCAAGATTTGGGGACAGGGGGGTTGACTGAAGCTTTCTTT.